What follows are 23 T cell receptor beta chains derived from one specimen sequenced in a study of control samples from healthy donors and cancer patients. Repertoires were generated with immunoSEQ multiplex PCR, while TCRdb's copy carries only in-frame clones and drops some. The sample consists of about 150,000 clones, about 94% of them appearing once. The specimen sequenced was blood. The receptor source for this set is a man aged 40-49 years in good health.

The chain links TRBV19 to TRBJ1-2, with D possibly TRBD1 on 5 matching bases. This CDR3 has 13 residues. From germline, CDR1 is LNHDA and CDR2 SQIVND (reference sequence). Trimming took 10 bases from V and 4 from J, leaving 16 bases between them. The CDR3 nucleotides are TGTGCCATCTCCAAGACAGAATTCTATGGCTACACCTTC. Translating it yields CAISKTEFYGYTF.

The CDR3 is CASTLEQGEVGQPQHF. DNA for the CDR3: TGTGCCAGCACCCTCGAACAGGGGGAGGTAGGGCAGCCCCAGCATTTT. The rearrangement links TRBV2 to TRBJ1-5, with 8 positions matching TRBD1. With V trimmed by 7 bases and J by 7 bases, 15 bases remained unmatched. Per germline, CDR1 SNHLY and CDR2 FYNNEI. The CDR3 contains 16 residues.

V gene TRBV4-1 combines with J gene TRBJ1-4, with unresolved D. The V and J ends lost 4 bases and 8 bases respectively, with 11 bases between them. Per germline, CDR1 MGHRA and CDR2 YSYEKL. This CDR3 has 13 residues. In DNA form, the CDR3 reads TGCGCCAGCAGCCCCCATATTGTCGAAAAACTGTTTTTT. This gives the protein CASSPHIVEKLFF.

V and J are TRBV27 and TRBJ2-7; 8 nucleotides match TRBD1. Germline-derived CDR1 and CDR2 are MNHEY and SMNVEV (reference sequence). V shed 5 bases and J 3 bases; nucleotides not matched to a gene: 9. This CDR3 region has 15 residues. CDR3 residues: CASSQGAGTYYEQYF. The CDR3 bases are TGTGCCAGCAGTCAGGGGGCAGGGACTTACTACGAGCAGTACTTC.

This clone came up once. The chain recombines TRBV6-5 with TRBJ2-1, with 9 positions matching TRBD2. The trim removed 5 bases at V and 4 bases at J, leaving 3 bases unmatched. CDR1 is MNHEY, CDR2 SVGAGI, per germline. The CDR3 has 14 residues. The CDR3 DNA follows: TGTGCCAGCAGTCTAGCGGGGCCGTACAATGAGCAGTTCTTC. Translating gives CASSLAGPYNEQFF.

This clone has only a few counts. The gene calls are TRBV3-1 (or the pseudogene TRBV3-2) and TRBJ2-7; D not resolved. Trimming took off 0 bases at V and 3 bases at J, with 12 bases between the two ends. This CDR3 is built from 15 residues. Germline values: CDR1 LGHDT, CDR2 YNNKEL (reference sequence). CDR3 residues: CASSQDMAVGYEQYF. CDR3 DNA: TGTGCCAGCAGCCAAGATATGGCGGTAGGCTACGAGCAGTACTTC.

V usage is TRBV7-9 and J usage is TRBJ2-2; perhaps D is TRBD1 or TRBD2 (6 bases each). Germline-derived CDR1 and CDR2 are SEHNR and FQNEAQ (reference sequence). The CDR3 is 17 residues long. V shed 5 bases and J shed 0 bases, with 16 bases lying between them. CDR3 DNA: TGTGCCAGCAGCCGCCCCCTGGGGGGCGCGAACACCGGGGAGCTGTTTTTT. It is translated as CASSRPLGGANTGELFF.

The chain joins TRBV19 to TRBJ2-7; D ambiguous. The V gene's germline CDR1 is LNHDA and CDR2 SQIVND (reference sequence). Trimming took off 3 bases at V and 2 bases at J, with 14 bases between the two ends. The CDR3 has 15 residues. CDR3 nucleotide sequence: TGTGCCAGTAGTATTCGGGCTTACGACCCCTACGAGCAGTACTTC. It yields the protein CASSIRAYDPYEQYF.

This chain links TRBV19 with TRBJ1-5, with TRBD1 as a possible D gene (5 bases). The CDR3 is 13 amino acids. The V gene's germline CDR1 is LNHDA and CDR2 SQIVND (reference sequence). The V end lost 5 bases, the J end lost 8 bases, and 13 bases lay between the germline ends. The CDR3 nucleotides read TGTGCCAGTAGTTCGGGACCGAGGGAGCCCCAGCATTTT. Encoded protein: CASSSGPREPQHF.

This chain joins TRBV10-3 and TRBJ1-5, with D possibly TRBD1 on 6 matching bases. The germline V gene encodes CDR1 ENHRY and CDR2 SYGVKD. The CDR3 has 13 amino acids. The V end lost 4 bases, the J end lost 5 bases, and 9 bases lay between the germline ends. CDR3 residues: CAISAGEHQPQHF. The CDR3 region has the DNA TGTGCCATCAGTGCAGGGGAGCATCAGCCCCAGCATTTT.

This chain links TRBV6-2 or TRBV6-3 with TRBJ1-5, with D hard to call. This CDR3 comprises 13 residues. Germline values: CDR1 MNHEY, CDR2 SVGEGT. V was shortened by 2 bases and J by 6 bases, with 8 bases between the two germline ends. CDR3 residues: CASSYREAQPQHF. CDR3 coding DNA: TGTGCCAGCAGTTACAGGGAGGCTCAGCCCCAGCATTTT.

In this sample, this clone turned up once. The rearrangement uses TRBV28 and TRBJ1-2; D remains ambiguous. Germline values: CDR1 MDHEN, CDR2 SYDVKM. V lost 7 bases and J lost 2, with 14 bases in between. The length of the CDR3 is 14 residues. The CDR3 DNA reads as TGTGCCAGCACTCCCCCGGTCCCGAACTATGGCTACACCTTC. It is translated as CASTPPVPNYGYTF.

J is TRBJ1-6 and V is TRBV19; D might be TRBD1 (6 bases). The CDR3 has 14 amino acids. The V and J ends lost 6 bases and 7 bases respectively, with 13 bases between them. Germline V gene lookup returns CDR1 LNHDA and CDR2 SQIVND (reference sequence). The CDR3 sequence is CASSWGAGNSPLHF. CDR3 bases: TGTGCCAGTAGCTGGGGGGCAGGGAATTCACCCCTCCACTTT.

The genes are TRBV24-1 and TRBJ2-3; D is perhaps TRBD1 (5 bases). The germline gives CDR1 KGHDR, CDR2 SFDVKD. V was trimmed by 0 bases and J by 1 base, leaving 7 bases between them. The CDR3 extends over 15 amino acids. CDR3 DNA: TGTGCCACCAGTGATTTGGAAGGGGGCACAGATACGCAGTATTTT. This translates into CATSDLEGGTDTQYF.

The V call is TRBV5-1, the J call TRBJ1-1; 8 bases align to TRBD1. CDR1 SGHRS and CDR2 YFSETQ come from the germline V gene. Trimming at V came to 3 bases and at J to 5 bases, leaving 9 bases not matched to a gene. This CDR3 comprises 15 residues. The CDR3 region is CASSSYAGGNTEAFF. In DNA form, the CDR3 reads TGCGCCAGCAGCTCCTACGCAGGGGGCAATACTGAAGCTTTCTTT.

This clone was observed a single time. The chain recombines TRBV2 with TRBJ1-1; weak D call: TRBD1 (6 bases). There are 12 residues in the CDR3. Trimming pared 9 bases from V and 3 bases from J, leaving 11 bases between. From germline, CDR1 is SNHLY and CDR2 FYNNEI. CDR3 residues: CASLDSHTEAFF. CDR3 sequence (DNA): TGTGCCAGTTTGGACAGCCACACTGAAGCTTTCTTT.

V is TRBV19 and J is TRBJ1-1; D uncertain. CDR3 length: 13 amino acids. CDR1 is LNHDA, CDR2 SQIVND, per germline (reference sequence). Trimming stripped 4 bases from V and 4 bases from J, with 10 bases between. CDR3 sequence: CASSRKWSTEAFF. In DNA, the CDR3 is TGTGCCAGTAGTAGGAAGTGGAGCACTGAAGCTTTCTTT.

This chain connects TRBV6-5 to TRBJ1-1; D not certain. The CDR3 is 13 residues long. Germline-derived CDR1 and CDR2 are MNHEY and SVGAGI. V was shortened by 0 bases and J by 5 bases, with 7 bases between the two germline ends. The CDR3 loop is CASSYSGGTEAFF. The CDR3 DNA follows: TGTGCCAGCAGTTACTCAGGAGGAACTGAAGCTTTCTTT.

A single count supports this clone. The V gene is TRBV24-1, the J gene TRBJ2-2, with 15 bases fitting TRBD2. Per germline, CDR1 KGHDR and CDR2 SFDVKD. This CDR3 spans 17 amino acids. The V segment lost 2 bases and the J segment 7 bases; nucleotides outside the gene matches: 4. The DNA of the CDR3 is TGTGCCACCAGTGATTGGACTAGCGGGGGGGCGAGCGGGGAGCTGTTTTTT. It encodes CATSDWTSGGASGELFF.

The CDR3 nucleotides read TGTGCCAGCTCCCGGGACAGCTCTGAAAAACTGTTTTTT. This translates into CASSRDSSEKLFF. The rearrangement links TRBV18 to TRBJ1-4; 7 bases are a match to TRBD1. Germline CDR1 reads KGHSH; CDR2 reads LQKENI. V lost 6 bases and J lost 7; bases outside the gene matches: 5. This CDR3 is 13 amino acids long.

V usage is TRBV24-1 and J usage is TRBJ1-5, with 7 bases aligning to TRBD1. The CDR3 runs to 14 residues. V was pared by 2 bases and J by 7 bases, with 4 bases of the junction left unmatched. CDR1 is KGHDR, CDR2 SFDVKD, per germline. CDR3: CATSDSQGPQPQHF. DNA for the CDR3: TGTGCCACCAGTGATTCACAGGGGCCCCAGCCCCAGCATTTT.

This chain joins TRBV27 and TRBJ2-7; TRBD2 might be the D (7 bases). The CDR3 consists of 14 residues. The V gene lost 3 bases and the J gene lost 4 bases, with 13 bases spanning the gap. In germline, CDR1 is MNHEY, CDR2 SMNVEV (reference sequence). CDR3 DNA: TGTGCCAGCAGTTTCGGCGGGGGCCCTTACGAGCAGTACTTC. Translating it yields CASSFGGGPYEQYF.

V and J are TRBV29-1 and TRBJ2-2, with TRBD1 matching 9 bases. V was clipped by 6 bases and J by 4 bases; unmatched bases: 9. Per germline, CDR1 SQVTM and CDR2 ANQGSEA. The CDR3 has 15 residues. The chain's CDR3 is CSVRAEDRGTGELFF. Written as DNA, the CDR3 is TGCAGCGTCAGGGCCGAGGACAGGGGCACCGGGGAGCTGTTTTTT.